This paragraph covers one TCR beta chain sequence. Its antigen is as yet unknown. The sample comes from a study of CD8+CD57+ T cells in acquired aplastic anemia. Overall study findings and caveats: Between patients and controls, around 31 CD8+ CDR3 sequences were found in common.

The CDR3 spans 14 residues. CDR1 is LNHDA and CDR2 is SQIVND in the germline V gene (reference sequence). The ends were cut back, 5 bases at V and 0 bases at J, with 11 bases in the middle. TCR beta VDJ and CDR3 profiling used genomic DNA as template. TCRdb ran MiXCR on the reads and lists one entry per CDR3 protein. This sample has about 240,000 distinct CDR3 sequences, with around 43% found just once. Patients sequenced had flow cytometry evidence of CD8+CD57+ cell expansion. Severe acquired aplastic anemia was the diagnosis recorded for all patients. Patients were treatment-naive when blood was sampled.

The clonotype was recovered from a human donor with aplastic anemia. J is TRBJ2-7 and V is TRBV19; TRBD1 might be the D (5 bases). Sequenced sample: sorted CD4+, CD8+, or CD8+CD57+ T cells (not recorded which) from PBMCs. The CDR3 sequence: CASSSTDLSYEQYF. Here the CDR3 DNA reads TGTGCCAGTAGTTCGACAGACCTCTCCTACGAGCAGTACTTC.